This entry is about one T cell receptor beta chain. The antigen this receptor binds is unknown. Nothing much larger sits one base from this clone, and base qualities are not available. These data come from a study of blood T cell repertoires in COVID-19 (TCRdb year 2020). Background for the entire study: Samples from collaborators originated in the United States, Italy and Spain and spanned both the acute and convalescent phases of COVID-19. The repertoires were made available in a free public database intended to serve as a resource for research on the immune response to SARS-CoV-2. The prospective study material was composed of cDNA or gDNA derived from T cells, B-cell-depleted T cells, or PBMCs. Samples were obtained from the ongoing ImmuneRACE study (first 160 participants) and from roughly 1,300 subjects provided by 6 global collaborators. Where available, HLA class I and class II types were obtained from metadata supplied by the sample provider rather than from assay-based typing. Nearly every sample came with metadata listing a de-identified subject ID, COVID-19 status, age in years and sex. Subjects who had been exposed to COVID-19, were actively infected with it, or had recovered from it provided the deeply sampled blood TCRbeta repertoires that made up the dataset.

The collaborating institutions used their own protocols to collect whole blood in K2EDTA tubes. For TCRbeta analysis, collaborators shipped samples in one of three forms: frozen whole blood, isolated PBMCs, or DNA extracted from either of those sample types. TCRbeta CDR3 regions were amplified from genomic DNA using the immunoSEQ Assay, a bias-controlled multiplex PCR. Under the source paper's analysis protocol: The number of nucleated cells in each sample was estimated from the amplification of reference gene primers within the assay. To quantify the absolute abundance of each unique TCRbeta CDR3 rearrangement, sequence reads were collapsed and filtered. For each sample, productive Simpson clonality was calculated as the square root of Simpson's diversity index over productive rearrangements. In TCRdb, the immuneACCESS table is reduced to in-frame sequences with V and J assigned. These tables do not hold every clone; where another copy was compared, an unresolved V gene accounts for under half, and the others remain unexplained. The V and J calls and clone size are taken from that table; D and trimming were inferred from the DNA. Counted in this sample were about 75,000 clones; 88% of them appeared once. Over 8.5% of the sample belongs to the ten largest clones.

What the research found in general, with its limitations: The amount of clinical and demographic metadata varied by source and participant and was provided uncurated.

This TCR derives from a human donor in a cohort sampled during active COVID-19. The material sequenced was peripheral blood.

The DNA is as follows: TGTGCCAGCAGCTTACCACCAGGCAGGGTAGCCTACAATGAGCAGTTCTTC. It translates to CASSLPPGRVAYNEQFF. The chain couples TRBV7-8 to TRBJ2-1; TRBD1 is perhaps the D gene, given 5 matching bases. Between the V and J ends, shortened by 2 bases and 2 bases respectively, the junction contains 16 bases. The CDR3, cysteine through phenylalanine, is 17 amino acids long. Just CDR3 DNA is preserved here, 51 bases in frame from base 1. Looking up the germline V gene yields CDR1 SGHVS and CDR2 FQNEAQ.